This T cell receptor (beta chain) was sequenced for a study of T cell changes during pregnancy in multiple sclerosis. CDR1 is MNHEY and CDR2 is SVGAGI in the germline V gene. The V gene lost 8 bases and the J gene lost 6 bases, with 13 bases spanning the gap. This CDR3 comprises 12 residues. Sequencing was performed with immunoSEQ multiplex PCR; in TCRdb, only in-frame clones are kept and a portion is missing. The table lists approximately 100,000 clones, 85% to 95% of them singletons. The rearrangement uses TRBV6-5 and TRBJ1-1; tentatively, D is TRBD1 (6 bases). The material sequenced was peripheral blood, taken in the first trimester of pregnancy. This TCR came from a female donor with multiple sclerosis, enrolled in a pregnancy study. The CDR3 nucleotides read TGTGCCAGCGCCCACAACAGGGCTGAAGCTTTCTTT. Encoded protein: CASAHNRAEAFF.